The next 27 T cell receptor beta chains were all read from a single sample in a study of shared clonotypes between healthy human individuals. Repertoires were generated with immunoSEQ multiplex PCR, while TCRdb's copy carries only in-frame clones and drops some. The data hold under 1,100,000 clones, with about 80% observed a single time. Sample: memory CD4+ T cells sorted from blood. As for subset: CD45RA-negative fraction. These receptors were collected from a man aged 18-30 years in good health.

The chain links TRBV5-1 to TRBJ2-5; 11 bases align to TRBD1. Germline V gives CDR1 SGHRS, CDR2 YFSETQ. The CDR3 has 17 residues. The V gene end was trimmed by 0 bases and the J gene end by 4 bases; junction bases not matched to a gene: 8. The CDR3 is CASSLAAGQGARETQYF. In nucleotides, the CDR3 is TGCGCCAGCAGCTTGGCCGCCGGACAGGGGGCGAGAGAGACCCAGTACTTC.

The chain links TRBV7-2 to TRBJ1-6; TRBD1 matches 7 bases. CDR1 SGHTA and CDR2 FQGNSA come from the germline V gene. V lost 5 bases, J lost 7 bases, and 8 bases stayed unmatched. The CDR3 consists of 15 residues. CDR3 sequence reads: CASSPRGQQNSPLHF. DNA of the CDR3: TGTGCCAGCAGCCCAAGGGGGCAGCAAAATTCACCCCTCCACTTT.

The rearrangement joins TRBV5-1 to TRBJ2-3; no definite D call. Germline-derived CDR1 and CDR2 are SGHRS and YFSETQ. The CDR3 length is 15 residues. The germline V and J ends were trimmed by 2 bases and 0 bases, with 10 bases remaining between them. The CDR3 spells CASSFENPSTDTQYF. In DNA, the CDR3 is TGCGCCAGCAGCTTTGAAAATCCTAGCACAGATACGCAGTATTTT. Using reference TRBV5-1 and TRBJ2-3 for the parts outside the CDR3, the full variable domain is KAGVTQTPRYLIKTRGQQVTLSCSPISGHRSVSWYQQTPGQGLQFLFEYFSETQRNKGNFPGRFSGRQFSNSRSEMNVSTLELGDSALYLCASSFENPSTDTQYFGPGTRLTVL.

The gene calls are TRBV30 and TRBJ1-1; 11 nucleotides agree with TRBD1. V gave up 5 bases and J gave up 8 bases; unmatched junction bases: 7. The CDR3 length is 13 residues. Germline-derived CDR1 and CDR2 are GTSNPN and SVGIG (reference sequence). The CDR3 spells CAWGTGGIVEAFF. CDR3 coding DNA: TGTGCCTGGGGGACAGGGGGTATCGTAGAAGCTTTCTTT.

This chain connects TRBV2 to TRBJ2-7; no reliable D call. CDR1 is SNHLY and CDR2 is FYNNEI in the germline V gene. This CDR3 is 12 amino acids long. The V and J ends lost 5 bases and 1 base respectively, with 6 bases between them. The DNA for the CDR3 is TGTGCCAGCAGTCTTAGTTCCTACGAGCAGTACTTC. This sequence encodes CASSLSSYEQYF. Combining the CDR3 with reference TRBV2 and TRBJ2-7 gives the whole variable domain EPEVTQTPSHQVTQMGQEVILRCVPISNHLYFYWYRQILGQKVEFLVSFYNNEISEKSEIFDDQFSVERPDGSNFTLKIRSTKLEDSAMYFCASSLSSYEQYFGPGTRLTVT.

This clone was seen at least ten times. The chain is built from TRBV2 and TRBJ2-5, with TRBD2 matching over 9 bases. The J segment lost 5 bases and the V segment lost 6 bases, leaving 7 bases of the junction unmatched. CDR3 length: 14 amino acids. Germline CDR1 reads SNHLY; CDR2 reads FYNNEI. The CDR3 region has the DNA TGTGCCAGCAGATGGGGGACTAGCTCGGAGACCCAGTACTTC. This sequence encodes CASRWGTSSETQYF.

Note on this clone: The same CDR3 also results from other DNA sequences found in this sample. The V and J genes are TRBV7-9 and TRBJ2-5; no clear D. Germline assignment: CDR1 SEHNR and CDR2 FQNEAQ (reference sequence). This CDR3 is built from 12 residues. The V end lost 1 base, the J end lost 5 bases, and 5 bases lay between the germline ends. CDR3: CASSLVLETQYF. For the CDR3, the DNA is TGTGCCAGCAGCTTAGTTCTCGAGACCCAGTACTTC.

J is TRBJ2-7 and V is TRBV5-4; TRBD1 matches at 7 bases. The CDR3 contains 14 residues. Trimming took 0 bases from V and 5 from J; bases not matched to a gene: 5. CDR1 is SGHNT, CDR2 YYREEE, per germline (reference sequence). CDR3 in amino acids: CASSLGGQLDEQYF. The CDR3 DNA reads as TGTGCCAGCAGCTTGGGGGGACAGCTCGACGAGCAGTACTTC.

The rearrangement links TRBV11-2 to TRBJ2-2; D may match TRBD1 or TRBD2 (6 bases each). V gave up 0 bases and J gave up 6 bases, with 17 bases separating them. The CDR3 extends over 17 amino acids. Germline V gives CDR1 SGHAT, CDR2 FQNNGV. The CDR3 is CASSLDSGGGFPGELFF. CDR3 coding DNA: TGTGCCAGCAGCTTAGATAGCGGAGGGGGTTTCCCCGGGGAGCTGTTTTTT.

The chain combines TRBV7-9 with TRBJ2-7, with D perhaps matching TRBD1 (6 bases). This CDR3 has 13 residues. Looked up from germline, CDR1 is SEHNR and CDR2 is FQNEAQ (reference sequence). The V end was cut by 6 bases, the J end by 12 bases, with 21 bases between. The CDR3 reads CASSPGQTPHRYF. In nucleotides, the CDR3 is TGTGCCAGCAGTCCTGGACAGACCCCACACCGGTACTTC.

Concerning this clone: The identical CDR3 is also encoded by other nucleotide sequences in the sample. The V and J genes are TRBV2 and TRBJ2-1, with D perhaps assigned TRBD1 or TRBD2 (5 bases each). Germline CDR1 and CDR2: SNHLY and FYNNEI. V shed 3 bases and J shed 7 bases, with 7 bases lying between them. This CDR3 contains 12 residues. This chain's CDR3 is CASSEGVNEQFF. In DNA form, the CDR3 reads TGTGCCAGCAGTGAGGGGGTAAATGAGCAGTTCTTC.

V and J are TRBV11-2 and TRBJ1-4; TRBD1 aligns across 7 bases. The germline CDR1 and CDR2 sequences are SGHAT and FQNNGV. The trim removed 6 bases at V and 8 bases at J, leaving 12 bases unmatched. The CDR3 runs 15 residues. CDR3 loop: CASSYNRGIGEKLFF. The DNA for the CDR3 is TGTGCCAGCAGTTACAACAGGGGTATTGGAGAAAAACTGTTTTTT.

This clone was recorded only once. The rearrangement joins TRBV5-1 to TRBJ2-5; TRBD2 matches at 11 bases. The CDR3 is 16 amino acids. Germline CDR1 SGHRS, CDR2 YFSETQ. The trim removed 0 bases at V and 2 bases at J, leaving 3 bases unmatched. In DNA, the CDR3 is TGCGCCAGCAGCTTGGTCGCTAGCGGGAGGCAAGAGACCCAGTACTTC. It translates to CASSLVASGRQETQYF. The whole variable domain, remainder taken from reference TRBV5-1 and TRBJ2-5, is KAGVTQTPRYLIKTRGQQVTLSCSPISGHRSVSWYQQTPGQGLQFLFEYFSETQRNKGNFPGRFSGRQFSNSRSEMNVSTLELGDSALYLCASSLVASGRQETQYFGPGTRLLVL.

The chain uses TRBV7-8 and TRBJ1-5; 10 bases agree with TRBD1. Germline CDR1 SGHVS, CDR2 FQNEAQ. The CDR3 loop spans 14 amino acids. Trimming cost V 3 bases and J 7 bases; bases outside gene matches: 3. The CDR3 spells CASSLGTGVQPQHF. The CDR3 DNA reads TGTGCCAGCAGCTTGGGGACAGGGGTACAGCCCCAGCATTTT.

This chain joins TRBV29-1 and TRBJ2-7; 10 positions agree with TRBD2. The V gene's germline CDR1 is SQVTM and CDR2 ANQGSEA. The length of the CDR3 is 13 residues. The junction had 10 bases not matched to a gene; V was cut back by 7 bases and J by 7 bases. This chain's CDR3 is CSAGLAGDREQYF. The DNA of the CDR3 is TGCAGCGCGGGGCTAGCGGGGGACCGAGAGCAGTACTTC.

The chain combines TRBV2 with TRBJ2-1; 11 bases agree with TRBD2. The J segment lost 7 bases and the V segment lost 6 bases, leaving 8 bases of the junction unmatched. The CDR3 has 15 residues. Germline CDR1 SNHLY, CDR2 FYNNEI. CDR3 amino acids: CASRRLAGYENEQFF. CDR3 bases: TGTGCCAGCAGACGACTAGCGGGATACGAGAATGAGCAGTTCTTC.

The J gene is TRBJ2-7, the V gene TRBV11-3; no clear D. The ends were cut back, 11 bases at V and 1 base at J, with 24 bases in the middle. The CDR3 has 16 residues. The germline V gene encodes CDR1 SGHNT and CDR2 YENEEA. As DNA, the CDR3 is TGTGCCTCATACGACGTGATCTGTAAAAAATCCTACGAGCAGTACTTC. This translates into CASYDVICKKSYEQYF.

This chain joins TRBV4-1 and TRBJ2-3; TRBD1 matches 8 bases. The trim removed 3 bases at V and 4 bases at J, leaving 12 bases unmatched. Germline CDR1 reads MGHRA; CDR2 reads YSYEKL. The CDR3 has 17 amino acids. The CDR3 spells CASSQGLDRGGADTQYF. The CDR3, as DNA: TGCGCCAGCAGCCAGGGACTTGACAGGGGTGGGGCAGATACGCAGTATTTT.

This chain connects TRBV18 to TRBJ2-1; D remains ambiguous. V lost 3 bases and J lost 4, with 7 bases in between. The CDR3 contains 13 residues. Germline V gene sequence: CDR1 KGHSH, CDR2 LQKENI. CDR3 nucleotides: TGTGCCAGCTCACCTTCGAATTACAATGAGCAGTTCTTC. Protein sequence: CASSPSNYNEQFF.

CDR3 sequence reads: CASRSTGAHHGYTF. The CDR3 DNA sequence: TGCGCCAGCCGATCTACAGGGGCGCATCATGGCTACACCTTC. J is TRBJ1-2 and V is TRBV4-1; 7 positions agree with TRBD1. V was pared by 8 bases and J by 6 bases, with 12 bases of the junction left unmatched. CDR3 length equals 14 residues. CDR1 is MGHRA and CDR2 is YSYEKL in the germline V gene.

This clone has more than one count but fewer than ten. The rearrangement uses TRBV23-1 and TRBJ1-2, with D possibly TRBD1 on 5 matching bases. TRBV23-1 is labeled an ORF, and its function is uncertain. The CDR3 sequence is 13 residues long. Trimming removed 6 bases at V and 5 bases at J, with 13 bases between. The CDR3 DNA sequence: TGCGCCAGCAGCCAAGCGGGGGAATATGGCTACACCTTC. Encoded protein: CASSQAGEYGYTF.

This clone was seen a few times. CDR3: CAWTADLQAFF. The CDR3 DNA reads as TGTGCCTGGACCGCGGACCTTCAAGCTTTCTTT. This chain links TRBV30 with TRBJ1-1; no clear D gene. Germline V gives CDR1 GTSNPN, CDR2 SVGIG (reference sequence). The CDR3 is 11 residues long. The V and J ends lost 4 bases and 9 bases respectively, with 12 bases between them.

This rearrangement joins TRBV2 to TRBJ1-2; 10 bases align to TRBD1. The V gene end was trimmed by 9 bases and the J gene end by 7 bases; junction bases not matched to a gene: 14. The CDR3 is made up of 15 amino acids. CDR1 is SNHLY, CDR2 FYNNEI, per germline. The CDR3: CASTVPTGGSGGYTF. CDR3 DNA: TGTGCCAGTACGGTCCCGACAGGGGGCTCGGGTGGCTACACCTTC.

The genes are TRBV7-9 and TRBJ1-1; D perhaps matches TRBD1 (6 bases). V was cut by 5 bases and J by 0 bases, with 16 bases left in between. Germline V gene lookup returns CDR1 SEHNR and CDR2 FQNEAQ (reference sequence). The CDR3 is 16 residues long. This CDR3 is CASSPGEIRMNTEAFF. The CDR3 nucleotides read TGTGCCAGCAGCCCAGGGGAGATAAGGATGAACACTGAAGCTTTCTTT.

In this sample, this clone turned up a few times. V usage is TRBV6-1 and J usage is TRBJ1-6, with no clear D. Germline CDR1 is MNHNS and CDR2 is SASEGT. V shed 10 bases and J shed 3 bases, with 13 bases lying between them. The CDR3 spans 14 residues. This CDR3 reads CATFNMYYNSPLHF. The CDR3 DNA reads TGTGCCACCTTTAACATGTACTATAATTCACCCCTCCACTTT.

The rearrangement joins TRBV6-1 to TRBJ2-2; D perhaps matches TRBD1 (5 bases). The CDR3 extends over 13 amino acids. Looked up from germline, CDR1 is MNHNS and CDR2 is SASEGT. The V end lost 6 bases, the J end lost 6 bases, and 11 bases lay between the germline ends. The CDR3 reads CASRSRVSGELFF. CDR3 sequence (DNA): TGTGCCAGCAGAAGCAGGGTCTCCGGGGAGCTGTTTTTT.

The chain is built from TRBV11-3 and TRBJ2-1, with 9 positions matching TRBD2. The J segment lost 2 bases and the V segment lost 6 bases, leaving 8 bases of the junction unmatched. CDR1 and CDR2 from the germline V gene are SGHNT and YENEEA. This CDR3 is 16 amino acids long. The CDR3 DNA sequence: TGTGCCAGCAGTCTTCACCGCGGGGGGGCCTACAATGAGCAGTTCTTC. This sequence encodes CASSLHRGGAYNEQFF.